The rows below give T cell receptor beta chains drawn from one sample of a study of shared clonotypes between healthy human individuals. Only in-frame clones appear in the TCRdb table, and some are missing; sequencing was by immunoSEQ multiplex PCR. The sample has 950,000 to 1,100,000 clones, under 80% seen once. Sequenced sample: memory CD4+ T cells sorted from blood. All receptors derive from a man between 18 and 29 years old in good health. Each CDR3 is given with its conserved first and last residue. The D gene is left open where the match is weak. The listing skips clone size in some rows; elsewhere it reads once, few, many or a size class.

J: TRBJ2-5; size: NA; D: TRBD2; V: TRBV2; CDR3: CASKGLASGRETQYF; DNA: TGTGCCAGCAAGGGACTAGCATCAGGTCGAGAGACCCAGTACTTC
J: TRBJ2-2; size: NA; D: NA; V: TRBV27; CDR3: CASSLWWDTGELFF; DNA: TGTGCCAGCAGTTTATGGTGGGACACCGGGGAGCTGTTTTTT
J: TRBJ2-3; size: NA; D: NA; V: TRBV7-9; CDR3: CAAWIEDTQYF; DNA: TGTGCCGCCTGGATCGAGGATACGCAGTATTTT
J: TRBJ1-6; size: NA; D: NA; V: TRBV5-1; CDR3: CASSLGAVEGNSPLHF; DNA: TGCGCCAGCAGCTTGGGAGCAGTGGAGGGGAATTCACCCCTCCACTTT
J: TRBJ2-7; size: NA; D: NA; V: TRBV7-2; CDR3: CASSLSGYEQYF; DNA: TGTGCCAGCAGCTTAAGTGGGTACGAGCAGTACTTC
J: TRBJ2-7; size: NA; D: NA; V: TRBV5-1; CDR3: CASSLGVSSYEQYF; DNA: TGCGCCAGCAGCTTGGGGGTCAGTTCCTACGAGCAGTACTTC
J: TRBJ2-6; size: NA; D: NA; V: TRBV30; CDR3: CAWSVKGPTVSGANVLTF; DNA: TGTGCCTGGAGTGTTAAGGGCCCGACCGTCTCTGGGGCCAACGTCCTGACTTTC
J: TRBJ1-1; size: NA; D: TRBD1; V: TRBV7-9; CDR3: CASSMGQGLAAFF; DNA: TGTGCCAGCAGCATGGGACAGGGGTTGGCGGCTTTCTTT
J: TRBJ2-7; size: NA; D: NA; V: TRBV6-6; CDR3: CASSYSPGEQYF; DNA: TGTGCCAGCAGTTACTCCCCGGGGGAGCAGTACTTC
J: TRBJ2-2; size: NA; D: TRBD2; V: TRBV5-4; CDR3: CASSSGLAGNTGELFF; DNA: TGTGCCAGCAGCTCTGGACTAGCAGGCAACACCGGGGAGCTGTTTTTT
J: TRBJ2-5; size: NA; D: NA; V: TRBV5-4; CDR3: CASSLVQPGETQYF; DNA: TGTGCCAGCAGCTTGGTACAACCTGGGGAGACCCAGTACTTC
J: TRBJ2-7; size: NA; D: TRBD2; V: TRBV18; CDR3: CASSPPSGGGEQYF; DNA: TGTGCCAGCTCACCACCTAGCGGGGGTGGCGAGCAGTACTTC
J: TRBJ2-5; size: NA; D: TRBD1; V: TRBV7-9; CDR3: CASSFLVGQGNRETQYF; DNA: TGTGCCAGCAGCTTTCTAGTGGGACAGGGTAATCGAGAGACCCAGTACTTC
J: TRBJ2-3; size: NA; D: NA; V: TRBV5-1; CDR3: CASSSGDTDTQYF; DNA: TGCGCCAGCAGCTCGGGAGACACAGATACGCAGTATTTT
J: TRBJ2-5; size: NA; D: TRBD2; V: TRBV7-9; CDR3: CASSLRLATQETQYF; DNA: TGTGCCAGCAGCCTACGACTAGCGACACAAGAGACCCAGTACTTC
J: TRBJ2-3; size: many; D: NA; V: TRBV4-1; CDR3: CASSQTLDPDTQYF; DNA: TGCGCCAGCAGCCAAACGCTAGACCCAGATACGCAGTATTTT